A selection of T cell receptor beta chains follows, all from one sample in a study of memory CD4+ T cells and cytomegalovirus serostatus. Generated by immunoSEQ multiplex PCR, the TCRdb table keeps only in-frame clones and is missing some. The table shows fewer than 35,000 clones, with more than 70% occurring only once. Sequencing used memory CD4+ T cells from blood. These TCRs come from an adult in good health and CMV-seronegative. CDR3s include the opening cysteine and the closing phenylalanine or tryptophan. Each record gives: clone size, D gene, J gene, V gene, CDR3 DNA, CDR3 protein. A D gene is named only where the DNA matches it firmly. Part of the rows lack a size; the others show once, few, many or a class for expanded clones.

once	-	TRBJ2-5	TRBV11-2	TGTGCCAGCAGCTTTCAGCGGGTCCAAGAGACCCAGTACTTC	CASSFQRVQETQYF
-	-	TRBJ1-2	TRBV11-2	TGTGCCAGCAGCTTAGATTATAAGCAGGTCTATGGCTACACCTTC	CASSLDYKQVYGYTF
-	-	TRBJ2-3	TRBV7-8	TGTGCCAGCAGTCGCGCAAAGACAGTCCGTCTCACAGATACGCAGTATTTT	CASSRAKTVRLTDTQYF
-	TRBD2	TRBJ2-7	TRBV5-6	TGTGCCAGCAGCGGCGGGACTAGCGGGGCGAGACTATACGAGCAGTACTTC	CASSGGTSGARLYEQYF
few	-	TRBJ1-1	TRBV30	TGTGCCGGCCCAGGCAGGGTGAATGAAGCTTTCTTT	CAGPGRVNEAFF
-	TRBD1	TRBJ2-1	TRBV7-2	TGTGCCAGCACACTACGAGGACAGGCCTACAATGAGCAGTTCTTC	CASTLRGQAYNEQFF
-	-	TRBJ2-5	TRBV2	TGTGCCAGCAGTGTGACAGCTACCCAAGAGACCCAGTACTTC	CASSVTATQETQYF
-	-	TRBJ1-2	TRBV7-2	TGTGCCAGCAGCTTATATCAAGGCTACACCTTC	CASSLYQGYTF
-	-	TRBJ1-5	TRBV4-2	TGTGCCAGCAGCCAGGGACTAAGCAGCAATCAGCCCCAGCATTTT	CASSQGLSSNQPQHF
-	TRBD1	TRBJ1-1	TRBV6-1	TGTGCCAGTACGTCAAGACAGGGGGTAACTGAAGCTTTCTTT	CASTSRQGVTEAFF
-	-	TRBJ1-4	TRBV30	TGTGCCTGGAGTGTTCAGGGGATTTTGGAAAAACTGTTTTTT	CAWSVQGILEKLFF
-	TRBD2	TRBJ2-2	TRBV30	TGTGCCTGGCTCAGGCGGGGGGGCCACACCGGGGAGCTGTTTTTT	CAWLRRGGHTGELFF
-	-	TRBJ1-3	TRBV19	TGTGCCAGTTCCGGATTCTCTGGAAACACCATATATTTT	CASSGFSGNTIYF
once	-	TRBJ2-7	TRBV5-6	TGTGCCAGCAGCTTGGAACGGACTCACTACGAGCAGTACTTC	CASSLERTHYEQYF
-	TRBD1	TRBJ1-5	TRBV29-1	TGCAGCGTCCGCGACAGGGGGCCCGATCAGCCCCAGCATTTT	CSVRDRGPDQPQHF
-	-	TRBJ1-2	TRBV6-5	TGTGCCAGCAGTTACGATTCTGCCCCCTATGGCTACACCTTC	CASSYDSAPYGYTF
-	TRBD1	TRBJ1-1	TRBV7-8	TGTGCCAGCAGCCCATCCCAGGGGGCGCAAGCTGAAGCTTTCTTT	CASSPSQGAQAEAFF
-	-	TRBJ1-3	TRBV11-2	TGTGCCAGCAGCTTAGCCGTGGAAGGAAACACCATATATTTT	CASSLAVEGNTIYF
-	-	TRBJ1-3	TRBV4-3	TGCGCCAGCAGCCAAGAAGGGTCCTCAAACCAAGCGACTGGAAACACCATATATTTT	CASSQEGSSNQATGNTIYF
-	-	TRBJ1-3	TRBV10-1	TGCGCCAGCAGGGCTAAACCGACAGTCTCCGCTGGGTCCTCTGGAAACACCATATATTTT	CASRAKPTVSAGSSGNTIYF
few	-	TRBJ2-2	TRBV6-6	TGTGCCAGCAGCCTCAGAAGCACCGGGGAGCTGTTTTTT	CASSLRSTGELFF
-	TRBD1	TRBJ1-4	TRBV5-4	TGTGCCAGCAGCGTGGACAGGGTTAATGAAAAACTGTTTTTT	CASSVDRVNEKLFF
few	-	TRBJ1-2	TRBV9	TGTGCCAGCAGCGTAGAAGTAGGGGGAGGCTATGGCTACACCTTC	CASSVEVGGGYGYTF
once	-	TRBJ1-5	TRBV7-2	TGTGCCAGCAGCTTAGCCCCGGGCGAGTTCAATCAGCCCCAGCATTTT	CASSLAPGEFNQPQHF
-	-	TRBJ1-2	TRBV6-5	TGTGCCAGCAGTCTTAGAAGGACGGAAAACTATGGCTACACCTTC	CASSLRRTENYGYTF
-	-	TRBJ1-2	TRBV15	TGTGCCACCAGCAGAGATTTGGGGAACTATGGCTACACCTTC	CATSRDLGNYGYTF
-	-	TRBJ2-5	TRBV11-3	TGTGCCAGCAGCTTAGCCAGGGATGAGACCCAGTACTTC	CASSLARDETQYF
once	TRBD2	TRBJ2-5	TRBV7-3	TGTGCCAGCAGCCCGTTAGCGGGGGAACGAGGGACCCAGTACTTC	CASSPLAGERGTQYF
few	-	TRBJ2-7	TRBV11-2	TGTGCCAGCAGCTCAGGGTGGTTCGAGCAGTACTTC	CASSSGWFEQYF
-	-	TRBJ1-1	TRBV18	TGTGCCAGCTCACCGGAAGGGGGACAGAACACTGAAGCTTTCTTT	CASSPEGGQNTEAFF
-	TRBD1	TRBJ2-5	TRBV29-1	TGCAGCGCAACCGGGACAGGGAGGGAGACCCAGTACTTC	CSATGTGRETQYF
-	TRBD1	TRBJ1-1	TRBV6-6	TGTGCCAGCAGTTTCCGGACAGGGTCGGGCACTGAAGCTTTCTTT	CASSFRTGSGTEAFF
-	-	TRBJ1-1	TRBV7-2	TGTGCCAGCAGAGCCGGGCAGAACCTTGAAGCTTTCTTT	CASRAGQNLEAFF
few	-	TRBJ1-2	TRBV5-6	TGTGCCAGCAGCACAGGGACGGACAACTATGGCTACACCTTC	CASSTGTDNYGYTF
-	-	TRBJ2-7	TRBV5-6	TGTGCCAGCAGTTCCCGGATTAGGGGGGCCGCCTACGAGCAGTACTTC	CASSSRIRGAAYEQYF
-	-	TRBJ1-6	TRBV11-2	TGTGCCAGCAGCTTATCGACGAGCTCCTATAATTCACCCCTCCACTTT	CASSLSTSSYNSPLHF
-	TRBD1	TRBJ2-5	TRBV9	TGTGCCAGCAGCGTAGCAGTTGGGCGGCAGGGGGTATCTGGGGCCCAAGAGACCCAGTACTTC	CASSVAVGRQGVSGAQETQYF
-	-	TRBJ1-2	TRBV6-5	TGTGCCAGCAGTTACGGACTGAACTATGGCTACACCTTC	CASSYGLNYGYTF
-	-	TRBJ2-3	TRBV28	TGTGCCAGCAGTTTCGCTGGTACGCAGTATTTT	CASSFAGTQYF
-	-	TRBJ2-5	TRBV2	TGTGCCAGCACTCGGGTCCAAGAGACCCAGTACTTC	CASTRVQETQYF
-	-	TRBJ1-6	TRBV28	TGTGCCAGCACCCGGAGACTATACAATAATTCACCCCTCCACTTT	CASTRRLYNNSPLHF
-	TRBD2	TRBJ2-3	TRBV7-8	TGTGCCAGCAGCTTAGTGGCGAGCGGGGGCACAGATACGCAGTATTTT	CASSLVASGGTDTQYF
-	-	TRBJ1-1	TRBV5-5	TGTGCCAGCAGCTTGAATCCAGATAGACCGAACACTGAAGCTTTCTTT	CASSLNPDRPNTEAFF
-	TRBD2	TRBJ2-7	TRBV7-7	TGTGCTAGCAGTCCACAGCGGGGGGCTGAGCAGTACTTC	CASSPQRGAEQYF